The source of this TCR beta chain is a study of shared clonotypes between healthy human individuals. Germline values: CDR1 LNHDA, CDR2 SQIVND (reference sequence). Trimming removed 3 bases at V and 0 bases at J, with 15 bases between. CDR3 length equals 16 residues. The assay used deep level. Each PCR replicate from the sorted subsets contained 150 to 250 ng DNA, which is about 30,000 T cell genomes. Generated by immunoSEQ multiplex PCR, the TCRdb table keeps only in-frame clones and is missing some. The sample records over 1.5 million clones, 98% being singletons. Naive CD45RA+ and memory CD45RA-negative subsets were split from CD4+ cells.

This receptor was obtained from a man aged 25-45 years in good health. This sequence joins TRBV19 and TRBJ2-7, with unresolved D. What was sequenced was naive CD4+ T cells sorted from blood. Indicated subset: CD45RA+ positively selected. The CDR3 region has the DNA TGTGCCAGTAGTATCGGTCGCTCGCAGAGCTCCTACGAGCAGTACTTC. Protein: CASSIGRSQSSYEQYF. Filled out from reference TRBV19 and TRBJ2-7, the complete variable domain reads DGGITQSPKYLFRKEGQNVTLSCEQNLNHDAMYWYRQDPGQGLRLIYYSQIVNDFQKGDIAEGYSVSREKKESFPLTVTSAQKNPTAFYLCASSIGRSQSSYEQYFGPGTRLTVT.